Below are 10 T cell receptor beta chains sequenced from a single sample in a study of response to subunit inactivated influenza vaccine. TCRdb used MiXCR to reprocess the RT-PCR reads, holding one entry per CDR3 protein. Among hundreds of thousands of distinct CDR3 sequences listed, under 20% were seen once. The material was PBMCs from blood, obtained 4 to 6 days after vaccination. The receptors come from a man between 50 and 59 years old who received an inactivated influenza vaccine.

The rearrangement links TRBV9 to TRBJ2-1; perhaps D is TRBD1 or TRBD2 (7 bases each). The V end lost 4 bases, the J end lost 0 bases, and 14 bases lay between the germline ends. Per germline, CDR1 SGDLS and CDR2 YYNGEE. This CDR3 has 16 residues. CDR3 nucleotide sequence: TGTGCCAGCAGCAGAGGGGGCGGGGGCTCCTACAATGAGCAGTTCTTC. Its translation is CASSRGGGGSYNEQFF.

This clonotype was counted between two and nine times. The genes are TRBV5-5 and TRBJ2-1; D is undetermined. Germline V gene lookup returns CDR1 SGHKS and CDR2 YYEKEE (reference sequence). This CDR3 has 16 residues. Trimming shortened V by 4 bases and J by 0 bases, and 14 bases separated the two germline ends. CDR3 residues: CASSPLAALSYNEQFF. The CDR3 DNA is TGTGCCAGCAGCCCCCTCGCTGCCCTCTCCTACAATGAGCAGTTCTTC.

The chain employs TRBV11-2 and TRBJ2-7; D may be TRBD2 (5 bases). Germline CDR1 SGHAT, CDR2 FQNNGV. This CDR3 region has 15 residues. The V end lost 4 bases, the J end lost 5 bases, and 18 bases lay between the germline ends. The CDR3 protein is CASSWSIRGSNEQYF. As DNA, the CDR3 is TGTGCCAGCAGCTGGAGTATTCGGGGAAGCAACGAGCAGTACTTC.

This clonotype was counted between two and nine times. This chain joins TRBV6-5 and TRBJ2-7; D ambiguous. Germline V CDR1 and CDR2: MNHEY, SVGAGI. The germline V and J ends were trimmed by 7 bases and 3 bases, with 10 bases remaining between them. There are 12 residues in the CDR3. DNA of the CDR3: TGTGCCAGCACTTCCGAAGGCTACGAGCAGTACTTC. Its translation: CASTSEGYEQYF.

This clonotype was recorded many times. DNA for the CDR3: TGTGCCAGCAGGGTAGCGGGGGGCACAGATACGCAGTATTTT. This sequence encodes CASRVAGGTDTQYF. This chain connects TRBV12-3 or TRBV12-4 to TRBJ2-3; 9 nucleotides align to TRBD2. The CDR3 consists of 14 residues. V lost 6 bases to trimming and J lost 1 base; unmatched junction nucleotides: 2.

At least ten counts were recorded for this clonotype. The chain uses TRBV29-1 and TRBJ1-2, with 10 bases aligning to TRBD1. CDR1 SQVTM and CDR2 ANQGSEA come from the germline V gene. V was clipped by 6 bases and J by 3 bases; unmatched bases: 7. CDR3 size: 14 residues. The CDR3 nucleotides are TGCAGCGTCACAACCGGGACAGGGGACTATGGCTACACCTTC. Amino acid sequence: CSVTTGTGDYGYTF.

This rearrangement joins TRBV4-3 to TRBJ2-1; either TRBD1 or TRBD2 may supply D (6 bases each). CDR3 length: 14 amino acids. Germline CDR1 is LGHNA and CDR2 is YSLEER. The V and J ends lost 0 bases and 9 bases respectively, with 12 bases between them. This CDR3 is CASSQDVGGVEQFF. CDR3 DNA: TGCGCCAGCAGCCAAGATGTCGGGGGCGTTGAGCAGTTCTTC.

V and J are TRBV7-2 and TRBJ2-7; 10 bases align to TRBD2. V dropped 5 bases and J dropped 1; count of bases not matched to a gene: 5. Germline assignment: CDR1 SGHTA and CDR2 FQGNSA. This CDR3 is built from 15 residues. The CDR3 DNA sequence: TGTGCCAGCAGCGTTAGCGGGAGGCCTTCCTACGAGCAGTACTTC. Translated: CASSVSGRPSYEQYF.

V is TRBV10-1 and J is TRBJ2-5; perhaps TRBD2 as D (6 bases). The CDR3 spans 15 residues. Looked up from germline, CDR1 is WNHNN and CDR2 is SYGVQD (reference sequence). V lost 3 bases, J lost 1 base, and 12 bases lay in between. The CDR3 loop is CASSELADFQETQYF. The CDR3 DNA sequence: TGCGCCAGCAGTGAACTAGCCGACTTCCAAGAGACCCAGTACTTC.

V is TRBV7-9 and J is TRBJ2-7; the D is unclear. Germline V CDR1 and CDR2: SEHNR, FQNEAQ (reference sequence). The CDR3 has 14 residues. Trimming shortened V by 5 bases and J by 3 bases, and 14 bases separated the two germline ends. The CDR3 spells CASSLQTASYEQYF. The CDR3 DNA is TGTGCCAGCAGCCTTCAGACCGCAAGCTACGAGCAGTACTTC.